This T cell receptor beta chain was observed in a study of T-cell memory formation after mild COVID-19. General study results and limits: Of the contracting clones, CD4+ ones lay mainly in CM and EM, and CD8+ ones in EMRA.

As to this clonotype: What it recognizes is unknown.

Trimming cost V 4 bases and J 5 bases; bases outside gene matches: 1. The CDR3 runs to 12 residues. TCRdb ran MiXCR on the 5' RACE reads and lists one entry per CDR3 protein. The data contain about 320,000 distinct CDR3 sequences, roughly 13% of them singletons. The sequenced material came from PBMCs or a T cell subset sorted from them (not recorded which). The chain links TRBV12-3 or TRBV12-4 to TRBJ2-7, with 8 nucleotides matching TRBD1. The TCR was taken from a man younger than 35 who had mild COVID-19 (a few samples of this study predate the infection). Cell type and time point are not known. The chain's CDR3 is CASSSGGDEQYV. CDR3 sequence (DNA): TGTGCCAGCAGTTCAGGGGGCGACGAGCAGTACGTC.